A selection of T cell receptor beta chains follows, all from one sample in a study of T cells of healthy individuals. MiXCR, run by TCRdb on the 5' RACE reads, gives a single entry per CDR3 protein. The sample holds about 63,000 distinct CDR3 sequences; 15% to 20% are singletons and the top ten take about 4.7%. These TCRs come from a human donor in good health. Both conserved end residues are part of each CDR3. D genes are given only for firm matches. Size is stated for part of the rows, as once, few or many counts, or as a class when the clone is expanded.

CDR3aa | CDR3nt | j_gene | d_gene | v_gene | abundance
CSVWDLYRGDTQYF | TGCAGCGTATGGGACCTCTATCGGGGAGATACGCAGTATTTT | TRBJ2-3 | - | TRBV29-1 | many
CASSLGFTEAFF | TGTGCCAGCAGCTTAGGTTTCACTGAAGCTTTCTTT | TRBJ1-1 | - | TRBV7-9 | once
CASSLVGTNYEQYF | TGTGCCAGCAGCTTGGTTGGGACTAACTACGAGCAGTACTTC | TRBJ2-7 | TRBD2 | TRBV5-6 | -
CASSPSRGLAGVTRYNEQFF | TGTGCCAGCAGCCCAAGCCGGGGACTAGCGGGAGTGACCCGGTACAATGAGCAGTTCTTC | TRBJ2-1 | TRBD2 | TRBV3-1 | -
CSVAVGGGRTGELFF | TGCAGCGTTGCTGTCGGGGGAGGTAGGACCGGGGAGCTGTTTTTT | TRBJ2-2 | - | TRBV29-1 | -
CASSPPSLPHNEQFF | TGTGCCAGCTCACCCCCTAGCCTCCCCCACAATGAGCAGTTCTTC | TRBJ2-1 | - | TRBV18 | once
CSVGQGGFRGEQYF | TGCAGCGTTGGACAGGGTGGTTTCCGAGGCGAGCAGTACTTC | TRBJ2-7 | TRBD1 | TRBV29-1 | few
CASSQDPSGELFF | TGTGCCAGCAGCCAAGACCCGAGTGGGGAGCTGTTTTTT | TRBJ2-2 | - | TRBV14 | many
CASSFSGTGGSGYEKLFF | TGTGCCAGCAGTTTTTCCGGGACAGGGGGATCCGGTTATGAAAAACTGTTTTTT | TRBJ1-4 | TRBD1 | TRBV12-3/TRBV12-4 | many
CSARTGAYEQYF | TGCAGTGCTAGGACAGGAGCCTACGAGCAGTACTTC | TRBJ2-7 | - | TRBV20-1 | few
CASSLGQGASYEQYF | TGTGCCAGCAGTTTAGGGCAGGGGGCTTCCTACGAGCAGTACTTC | TRBJ2-7 | TRBD1 | TRBV28 | -
CASSQTGGAGNTIYF | TGTGCCAGCAGTCAGACAGGGGGCGCCGGAAACACCATATATTTT | TRBJ1-3 | TRBD1 | TRBV7-9 | -
CASSFDSPRDTQYF | TGCGCCAGCAGCTTCGACTCCCCCCGGGATACGCAGTATTTT | TRBJ2-3 | - | TRBV5-1 | many
CASSTDRGYYGYTF | TGTGCCAGCAGTACAGACAGGGGCTACTATGGCTACACCTTC | TRBJ1-2 | TRBD1 | TRBV6-6 | -
CASSQMGDTQYF | TGCGCCAGCAGCCAAATGGGGGATACGCAGTATTTT | TRBJ2-3 | - | TRBV4-1 | -
CASSNQGSGSGRETQYF | TGTGCCAGCAGCAACCAAGGGAGTGGTAGCGGAAGAGAGACCCAGTACTTC | TRBJ2-5 | - | TRBV7-9 | -